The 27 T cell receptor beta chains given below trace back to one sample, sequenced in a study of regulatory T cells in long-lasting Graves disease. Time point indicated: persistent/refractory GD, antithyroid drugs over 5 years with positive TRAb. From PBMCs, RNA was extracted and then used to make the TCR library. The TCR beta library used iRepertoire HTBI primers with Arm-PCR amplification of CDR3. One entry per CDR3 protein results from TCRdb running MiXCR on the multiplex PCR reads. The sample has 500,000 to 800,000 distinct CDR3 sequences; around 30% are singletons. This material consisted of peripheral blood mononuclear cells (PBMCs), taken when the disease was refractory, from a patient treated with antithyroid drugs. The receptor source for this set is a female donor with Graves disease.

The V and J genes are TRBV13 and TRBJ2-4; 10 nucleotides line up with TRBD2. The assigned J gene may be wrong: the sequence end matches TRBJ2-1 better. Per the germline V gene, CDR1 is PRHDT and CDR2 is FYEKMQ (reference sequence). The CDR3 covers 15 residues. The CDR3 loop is CASFIGLAGVNEQFF. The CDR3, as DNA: TGTGCCAGTTTCATCGGCCTAGCGGGAGTAAATGAGCAGTTCTTC.

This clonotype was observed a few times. The CDR3 nucleotides are TGTGCCAGCAGGATGGCAGGGGCTGAAGCTTTCTTT. Residues: CASRMAGAEAFF. The chain carries TRBV2 and TRBJ1-1, with D perhaps TRBD1 (6 bases). The CDR3 contains 12 residues. V was pared by 6 bases and J by 6 bases, with 11 bases between. Germline V gene sequence: CDR1 SNHLY, CDR2 FYNNEI.

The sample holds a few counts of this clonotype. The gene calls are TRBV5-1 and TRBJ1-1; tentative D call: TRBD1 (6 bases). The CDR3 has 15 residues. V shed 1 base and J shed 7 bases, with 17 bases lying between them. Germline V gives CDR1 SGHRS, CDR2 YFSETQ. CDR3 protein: CASSLYPDSDNEAFF. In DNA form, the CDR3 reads TGCGCCAGCAGCTTGTATCCGGACAGCGATAATGAAGCTTTCTTT.

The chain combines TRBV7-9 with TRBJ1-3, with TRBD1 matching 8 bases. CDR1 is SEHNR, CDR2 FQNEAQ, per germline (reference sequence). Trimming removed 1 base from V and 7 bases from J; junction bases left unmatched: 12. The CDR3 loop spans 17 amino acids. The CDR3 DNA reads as TGTGCCAGCAGCTTAGAGATGATCGGACAGGGCCGTAACACCATATATTTT. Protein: CASSLEMIGQGRNTIYF.

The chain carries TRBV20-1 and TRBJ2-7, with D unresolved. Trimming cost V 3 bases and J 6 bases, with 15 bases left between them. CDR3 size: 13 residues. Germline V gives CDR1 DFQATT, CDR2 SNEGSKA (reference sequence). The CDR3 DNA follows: TGCAGTGCTAGCGCTGGGGTCGTGGCCGAGCAGTACTTC. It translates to CSASAGVVAEQYF.

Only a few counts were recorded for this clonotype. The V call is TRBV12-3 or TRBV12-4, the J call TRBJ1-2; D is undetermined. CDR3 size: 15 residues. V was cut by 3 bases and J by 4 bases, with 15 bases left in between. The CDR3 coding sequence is TGTGCCAGCAGTTTCCAACCCGAAGTCCCCTATGGCTACACCTTC. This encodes CASSFQPEVPYGYTF.

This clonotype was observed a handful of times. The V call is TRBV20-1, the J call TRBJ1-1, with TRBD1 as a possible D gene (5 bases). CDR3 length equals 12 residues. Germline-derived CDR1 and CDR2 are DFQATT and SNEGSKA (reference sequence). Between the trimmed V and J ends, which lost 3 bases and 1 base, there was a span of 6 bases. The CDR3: CSASGANTEAFF. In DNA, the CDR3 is TGCAGTGCTAGCGGGGCGAACACTGAAGCTTTCTTT.

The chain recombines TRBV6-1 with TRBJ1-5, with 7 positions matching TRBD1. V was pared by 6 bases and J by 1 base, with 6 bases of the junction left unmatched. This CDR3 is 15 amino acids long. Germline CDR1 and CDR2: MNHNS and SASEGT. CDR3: CASSATGSSNQPQHF. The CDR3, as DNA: TGTGCCAGCAGCGCGACAGGGTCAAGCAATCAGCCCCAGCATTTT.

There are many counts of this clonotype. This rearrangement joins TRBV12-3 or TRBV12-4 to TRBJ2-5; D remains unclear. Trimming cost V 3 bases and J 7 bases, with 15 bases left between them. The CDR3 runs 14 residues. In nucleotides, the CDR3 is TGTGCCAGCAGTTTGTTGGGCAGGTCGGGGACCCAGTACTTC. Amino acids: CASSLLGRSGTQYF.

The CDR3 loop reads CASSQRTRDNYGYTF. For the CDR3, the DNA is TGCGCCAGCAGCCAACGGACGAGGGATAACTATGGCTACACCTTC. The chain carries TRBV4-1 and TRBJ1-2; D remains unclear. The V end lost 2 bases, the J end lost 1 base, and 11 bases lay between the germline ends. The germline V gene encodes CDR1 MGHRA and CDR2 YSYEKL. The CDR3 contains 15 residues.

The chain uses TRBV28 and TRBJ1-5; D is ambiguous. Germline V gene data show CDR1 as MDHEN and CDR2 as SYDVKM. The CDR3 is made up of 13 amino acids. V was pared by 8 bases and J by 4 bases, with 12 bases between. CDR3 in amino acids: CASGLDENQPQHF. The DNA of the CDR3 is TGTGCCAGCGGTCTAGATGAAAATCAGCCCCAGCATTTT.

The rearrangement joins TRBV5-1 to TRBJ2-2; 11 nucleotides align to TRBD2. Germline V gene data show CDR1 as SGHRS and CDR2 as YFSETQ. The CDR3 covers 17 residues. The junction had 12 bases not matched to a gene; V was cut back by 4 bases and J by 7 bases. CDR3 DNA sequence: TGCGCCAGCAGCCCATCTAGCGGGAGGTCCGTGAGCGGGGAGCTGTTTTTT. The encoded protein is CASSPSSGRSVSGELFF. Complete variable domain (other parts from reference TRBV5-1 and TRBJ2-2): KAGVTQTPRYLIKTRGQQVTLSCSPISGHRSVSWYQQTPGQGLQFLFEYFSETQRNKGNFPGRFSGRQFSNSRSEMNVSTLELGDSALYLCASSPSSGRSVSGELFFGEGSRLTVL.

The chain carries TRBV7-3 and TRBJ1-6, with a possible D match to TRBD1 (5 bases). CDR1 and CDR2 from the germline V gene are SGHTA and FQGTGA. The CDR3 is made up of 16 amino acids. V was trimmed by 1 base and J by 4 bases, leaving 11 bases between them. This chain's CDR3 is CASSLSGTSYNSPLHF. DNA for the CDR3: TGTGCCAGCAGCTTAAGTGGGACGTCTTATAATTCACCCCTCCACTTT.

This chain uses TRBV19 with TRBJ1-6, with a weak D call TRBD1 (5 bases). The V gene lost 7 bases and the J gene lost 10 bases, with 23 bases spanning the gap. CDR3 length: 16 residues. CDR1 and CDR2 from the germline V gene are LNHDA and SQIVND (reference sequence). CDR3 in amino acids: CASNTRTGGPSSPLHF. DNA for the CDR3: TGTGCCAGTAATACCCGGACGGGGGGACCTAGCTCACCCCTCCACTTT.

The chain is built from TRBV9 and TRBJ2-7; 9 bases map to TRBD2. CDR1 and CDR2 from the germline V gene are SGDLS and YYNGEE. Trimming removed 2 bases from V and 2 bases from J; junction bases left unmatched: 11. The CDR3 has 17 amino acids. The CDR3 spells CASSVGVAGEPPYEQYF. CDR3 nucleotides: TGTGCCAGCAGCGTGGGAGTAGCGGGAGAGCCCCCCTACGAGCAGTACTTC.

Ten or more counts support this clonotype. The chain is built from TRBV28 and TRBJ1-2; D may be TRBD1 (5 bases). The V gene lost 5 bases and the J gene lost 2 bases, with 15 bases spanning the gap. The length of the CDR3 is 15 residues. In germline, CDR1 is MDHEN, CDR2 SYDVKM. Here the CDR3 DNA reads TGTGCCAGCAGTCCCATTCCCACAGGAAACTATGGCTACACCTTC. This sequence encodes CASSPIPTGNYGYTF.

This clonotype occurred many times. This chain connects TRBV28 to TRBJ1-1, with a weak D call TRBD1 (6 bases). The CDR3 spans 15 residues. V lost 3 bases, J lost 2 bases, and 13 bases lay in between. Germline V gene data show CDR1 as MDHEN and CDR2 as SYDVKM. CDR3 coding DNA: TGTGCCAGCAGTTTGACAGGCGACCTAAACACTGAAGCTTTCTTT. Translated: CASSLTGDLNTEAFF.

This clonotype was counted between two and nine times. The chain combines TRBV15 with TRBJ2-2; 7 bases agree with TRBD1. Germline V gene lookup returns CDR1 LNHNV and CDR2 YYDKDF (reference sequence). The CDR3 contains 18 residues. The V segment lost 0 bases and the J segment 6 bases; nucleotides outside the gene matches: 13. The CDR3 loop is CATSRDGRQGLVSGELFF. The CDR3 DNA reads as TGTGCCACCAGCAGAGATGGGAGACAGGGTCTTGTTTCCGGGGAGCTGTTTTTT.

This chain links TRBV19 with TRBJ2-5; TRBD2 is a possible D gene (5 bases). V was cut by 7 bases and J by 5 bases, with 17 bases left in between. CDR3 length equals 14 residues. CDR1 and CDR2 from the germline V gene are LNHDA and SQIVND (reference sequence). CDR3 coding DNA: TGTGCCAGTAACTCGGGGTCTACCGGGGAGACCCAGTACTTC. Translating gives CASNSGSTGETQYF.

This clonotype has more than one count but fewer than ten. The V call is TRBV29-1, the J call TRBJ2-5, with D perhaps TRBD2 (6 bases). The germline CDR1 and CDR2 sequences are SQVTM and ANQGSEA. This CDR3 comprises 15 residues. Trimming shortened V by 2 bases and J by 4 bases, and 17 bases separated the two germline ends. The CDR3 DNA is TGCAGCGTTGAAAAGGGCACGGGACTCGCAGAGACCCAGTACTTC. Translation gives CSVEKGTGLAETQYF.

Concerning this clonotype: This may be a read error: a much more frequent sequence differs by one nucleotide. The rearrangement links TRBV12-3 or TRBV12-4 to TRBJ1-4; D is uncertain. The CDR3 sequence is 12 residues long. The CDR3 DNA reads TGTGCCAGCAGTTTCTCGGAAGTTGGACTGGTTTTT. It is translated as CASSFSEVGLVF.

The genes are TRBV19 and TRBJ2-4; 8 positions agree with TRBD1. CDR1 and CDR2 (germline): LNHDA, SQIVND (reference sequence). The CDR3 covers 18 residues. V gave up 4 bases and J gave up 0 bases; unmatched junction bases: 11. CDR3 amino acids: CASSKGRGQELAKNIQYF. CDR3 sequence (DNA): TGTGCCAGTAGTAAGGGTAGGGGACAGGAGCTAGCCAAAAACATTCAGTACTTC. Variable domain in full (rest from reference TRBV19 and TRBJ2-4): DGGITQSPKYLFRKEGQNVTLSCEQNLNHDAMYWYRQDPGQGLRLIYYSQIVNDFQKGDIAEGYSVSREKKESFPLTVTSAQKNPTAFYLCASSKGRGQELAKNIQYFGAGTRLSVL.

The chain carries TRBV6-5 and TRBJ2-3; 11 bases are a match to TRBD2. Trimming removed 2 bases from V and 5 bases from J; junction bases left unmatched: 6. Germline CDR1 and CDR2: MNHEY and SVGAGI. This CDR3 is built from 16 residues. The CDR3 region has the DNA TGTGCCAGCAGTTACCCCGGGACTAGCGGACGAGATACGCAGTATTTT. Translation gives CASSYPGTSGRDTQYF.

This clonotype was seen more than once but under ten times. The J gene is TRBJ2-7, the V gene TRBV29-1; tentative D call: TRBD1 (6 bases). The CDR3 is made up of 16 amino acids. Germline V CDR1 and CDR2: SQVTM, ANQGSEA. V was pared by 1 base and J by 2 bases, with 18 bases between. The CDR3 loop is CSVEVTFPGQAYEQYF. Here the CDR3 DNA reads TGCAGCGTTGAAGTCACTTTCCCGGGACAAGCCTACGAGCAGTACTTC.

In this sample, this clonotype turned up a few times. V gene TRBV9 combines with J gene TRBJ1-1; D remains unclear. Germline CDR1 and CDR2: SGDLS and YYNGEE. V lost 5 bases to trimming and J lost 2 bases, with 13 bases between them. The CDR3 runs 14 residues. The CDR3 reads CASSPYTANTEAFF. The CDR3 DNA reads TGTGCCAGCAGTCCTTATACAGCAAACACTGAAGCTTTCTTT.

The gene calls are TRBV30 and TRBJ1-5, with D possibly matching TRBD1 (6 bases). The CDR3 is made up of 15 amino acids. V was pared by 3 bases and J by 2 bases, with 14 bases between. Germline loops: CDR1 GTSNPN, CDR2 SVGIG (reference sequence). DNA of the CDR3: TGTGCCTGGAGGGGTGGGGGCGCAGGCAATCAGCCCCAGCATTTT. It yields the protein CAWRGGGAGNQPQHF. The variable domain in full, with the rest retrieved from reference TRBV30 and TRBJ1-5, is SQTIHQWPATLVQPVGSPLSLECTVEGTSNPNLYWYRQAAGRGLQLLFYSVGIGQISSEVPQNLSASRPQDRQFILSSKKLLLSDSGFYLCAWRGGGAGNQPQHFGDGTRLSIL.

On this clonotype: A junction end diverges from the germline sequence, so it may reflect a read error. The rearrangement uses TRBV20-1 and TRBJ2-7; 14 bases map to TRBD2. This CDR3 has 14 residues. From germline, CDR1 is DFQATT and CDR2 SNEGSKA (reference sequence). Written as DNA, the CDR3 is TGCAGTGCGGGACTAGCGGGAGCTCGGTACGAGCAGTACTTT. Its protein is CSAGLAGARYEQYF.